This entry lists 8 T cell receptor beta chains sequenced from one sample in a study of blood T cell repertoires in COVID-19. Sequencing used immunoSEQ multiplex PCR; TCRdb keeps in-frame clones, though not all of them. The sample has fewer than 250,000 clones, around nine tenths seen once; the top ten hold 7% to 7.5%. Specimen: PBMCs or T cells enriched from blood (not recorded which). The source is a man aged 30 to 45 in a cohort exposed to, infected with or recovered from COVID-19 (not recorded which).

The chain uses TRBV29-1 and TRBJ1-2; no firm D call. Germline values: CDR1 SQVTM, CDR2 ANQGSEA. The germline V and J ends were trimmed by 5 bases and 6 bases, with 13 bases remaining between them. This CDR3 is 12 amino acids long. The DNA for the CDR3 is TGCAGCGTTCCCCCGACTGGCGATGGCTACACCTTC. Its protein is CSVPPTGDGYTF.

This sequence joins TRBV24-1 and TRBJ2-7; D perhaps matches TRBD2 (5 bases). Germline loops: CDR1 KGHDR, CDR2 SFDVKD. V lost 8 bases, J lost 0 bases, and 10 bases lay in between. CDR3 length equals 13 residues. CDR3 in amino acids: CATMAGDSYEQYF. The CDR3 coding sequence is TGTGCCACCATGGCCGGGGACTCCTACGAGCAGTACTTC.

V usage is TRBV5-1 and J usage is TRBJ2-1; TRBD2 agrees at 12 bases. This CDR3 is built from 15 residues. Germline V gene lookup returns CDR1 SGHRS and CDR2 YFSETQ. V was clipped by 4 bases and J by 7 bases; unmatched bases: 6. The CDR3 nucleotides read TGCGCCAGCAGCCCGACTAGCGGGAGTAGGAATGAGCAGTTCTTC. Translating gives CASSPTSGSRNEQFF.

V is TRBV28 and J is TRBJ2-2, with TRBD2 identical over 14 bases. CDR1 and CDR2 (germline): MDHEN, SYDVKM. The CDR3 is made up of 18 amino acids. After removal of 0 bases from V and 3 bases from J, the junction contained 3 bases not matched to a gene. The CDR3 DNA sequence: TGTGCCAGCAGTTTATGGGGACTAGCGGGAGCGGACACCGGGGAGCTGTTTTTT. This encodes CASSLWGLAGADTGELFF.

The V call is TRBV18, the J call TRBJ2-2; 9 nucleotides match TRBD1. Germline assignment: CDR1 KGHSH and CDR2 LQKENI. The CDR3 has 18 residues. The ends lost 2 bases at V and 3 bases at J; junction bases unmatched: 10. The DNA of the CDR3 is TGTGCCAGCTCACCATATAGGGACAGGGAAGGCGACACCGGGGAGCTGTTTTTT. It encodes CASSPYRDREGDTGELFF.

The chain carries TRBV19 and TRBJ1-2, with no clear D. The length of the CDR3 is 14 residues. With 6 bases removed from V and 1 base from J, the gap between germline ends came to 12 bases. Looked up from germline, CDR1 is LNHDA and CDR2 is SQIVND (reference sequence). The CDR3 DNA is TGTGCCAGTAGCAAAAGGACTTTTAACTATGGCTACACCTTC. This encodes CASSKRTFNYGYTF.

V is TRBV7-2 and J is TRBJ2-1, with 8 bases matching TRBD1. Germline assignment: CDR1 SGHTA and CDR2 FQGNSA. This CDR3 is built from 14 residues. The junction had 7 bases not matched to a gene; V was cut back by 4 bases and J by 8 bases. The CDR3 DNA reads TGTGCCAGCAGCTCAGAGGACAGGGCGGATGAGCAGTTCTTC. Its translation is CASSSEDRADEQFF.

This sequence joins TRBV4-3 and TRBJ2-3; a possible D gene is TRBD2 (6 bases). The CDR3 is made up of 17 amino acids. V dropped 1 base and J dropped 2 bases, with 16 bases sitting between them. Germline V gene lookup returns CDR1 LGHNA and CDR2 YSLEER. The CDR3 region has the DNA TGCGCCAGCAGCCAAGTTGGAGGGCCCGGGGACACAGATACGCAGTATTTT. Translation gives CASSQVGGPGDTDTQYF.